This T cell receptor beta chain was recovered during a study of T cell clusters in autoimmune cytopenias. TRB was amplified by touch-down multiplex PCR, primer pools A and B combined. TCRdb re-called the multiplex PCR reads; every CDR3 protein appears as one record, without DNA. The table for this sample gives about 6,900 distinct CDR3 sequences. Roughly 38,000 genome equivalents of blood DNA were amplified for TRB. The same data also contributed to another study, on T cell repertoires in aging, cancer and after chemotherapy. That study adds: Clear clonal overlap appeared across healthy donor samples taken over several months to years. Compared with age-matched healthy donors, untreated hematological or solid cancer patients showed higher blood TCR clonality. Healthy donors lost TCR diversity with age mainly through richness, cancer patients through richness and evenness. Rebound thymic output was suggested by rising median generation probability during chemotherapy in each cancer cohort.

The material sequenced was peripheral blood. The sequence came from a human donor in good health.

CDR3 protein: CASSGLAGGQETQYF. This rearrangement joins TRBV6-1 to TRBJ2-5; the TCRdb D gene call, TRBD2, has no DNA to confirm it. Per the germline V gene, CDR1 is MNHNS and CDR2 is SASEGT. The CDR3 length is 15 residues.